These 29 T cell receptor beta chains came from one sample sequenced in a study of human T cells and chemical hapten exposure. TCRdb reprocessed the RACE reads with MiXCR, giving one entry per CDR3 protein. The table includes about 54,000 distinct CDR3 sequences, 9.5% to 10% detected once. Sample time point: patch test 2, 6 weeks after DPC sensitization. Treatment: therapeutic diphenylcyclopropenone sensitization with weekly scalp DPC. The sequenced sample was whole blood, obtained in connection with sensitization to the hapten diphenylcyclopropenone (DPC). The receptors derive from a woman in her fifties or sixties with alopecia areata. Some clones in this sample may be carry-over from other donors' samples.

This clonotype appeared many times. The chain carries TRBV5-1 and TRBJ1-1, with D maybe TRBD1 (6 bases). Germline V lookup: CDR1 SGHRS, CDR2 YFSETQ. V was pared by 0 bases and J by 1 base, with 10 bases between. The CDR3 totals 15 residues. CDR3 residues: CASSLGQGWNTEAFF. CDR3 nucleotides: TGCGCCAGCAGCTTGGGTCAGGGGTGGAACACTGAAGCTTTCTTT.

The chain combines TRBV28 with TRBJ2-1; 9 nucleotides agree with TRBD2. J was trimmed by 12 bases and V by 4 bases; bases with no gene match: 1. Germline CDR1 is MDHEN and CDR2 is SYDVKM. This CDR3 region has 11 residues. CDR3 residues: CASSSTSGQFF. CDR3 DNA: TGTGCCAGCAGTTCGACTAGCGGGCAGTTCTTC.

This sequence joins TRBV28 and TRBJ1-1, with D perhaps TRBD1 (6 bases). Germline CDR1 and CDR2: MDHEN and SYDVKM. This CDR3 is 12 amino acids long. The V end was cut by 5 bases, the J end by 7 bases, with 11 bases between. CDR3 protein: CASSLTGDEAFF. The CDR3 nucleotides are TGTGCCAGCAGTCTGACAGGAGATGAAGCTTTCTTT.

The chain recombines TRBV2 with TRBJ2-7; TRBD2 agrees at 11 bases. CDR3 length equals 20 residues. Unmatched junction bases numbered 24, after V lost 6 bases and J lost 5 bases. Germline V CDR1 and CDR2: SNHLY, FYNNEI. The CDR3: CASRLRDLILAGEEVHEQYF. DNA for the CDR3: TGTGCCAGCAGGCTACGGGATCTGATACTAGCGGGAGAGGAGGTACACGAGCAGTACTTC.

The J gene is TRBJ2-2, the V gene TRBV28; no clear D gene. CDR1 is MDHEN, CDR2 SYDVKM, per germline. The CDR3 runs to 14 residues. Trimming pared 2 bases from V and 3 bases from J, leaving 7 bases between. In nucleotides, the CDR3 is TGTGCCAGCAGTTTAGGAACTTACACCGGGGAGCTGTTTTTT. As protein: CASSLGTYTGELFF.

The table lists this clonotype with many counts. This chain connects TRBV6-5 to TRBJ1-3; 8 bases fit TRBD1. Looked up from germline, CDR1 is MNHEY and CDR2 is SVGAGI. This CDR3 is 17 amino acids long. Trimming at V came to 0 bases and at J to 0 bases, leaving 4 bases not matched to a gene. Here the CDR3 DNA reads TGTGCCAGCAGTTACTCGACAGGGGCTCACTCTGGAAACACCATATATTTT. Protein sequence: CASSYSTGAHSGNTIYF.

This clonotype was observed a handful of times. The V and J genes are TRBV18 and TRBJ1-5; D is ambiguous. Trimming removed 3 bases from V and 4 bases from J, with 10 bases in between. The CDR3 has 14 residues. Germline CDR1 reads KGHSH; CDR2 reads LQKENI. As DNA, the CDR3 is TGTGCCAGCTCACCTTCGACGGTGAATCAGCCCCAGCATTTT. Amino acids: CASSPSTVNQPQHF.

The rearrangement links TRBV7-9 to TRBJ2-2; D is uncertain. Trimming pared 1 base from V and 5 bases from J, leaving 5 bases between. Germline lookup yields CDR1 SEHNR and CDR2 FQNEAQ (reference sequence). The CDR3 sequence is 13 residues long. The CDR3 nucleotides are TGTGCCAGCAGCTTAGTTGCGACCGGGGAGCTGTTTTTT. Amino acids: CASSLVATGELFF.

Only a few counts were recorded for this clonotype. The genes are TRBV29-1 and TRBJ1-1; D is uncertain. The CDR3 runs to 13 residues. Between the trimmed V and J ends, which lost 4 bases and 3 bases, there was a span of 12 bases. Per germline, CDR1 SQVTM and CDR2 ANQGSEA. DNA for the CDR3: TGCAGCGTTGTCCAGGACTGGGACACTGAAGCTTTCTTT. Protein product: CSVVQDWDTEAFF.

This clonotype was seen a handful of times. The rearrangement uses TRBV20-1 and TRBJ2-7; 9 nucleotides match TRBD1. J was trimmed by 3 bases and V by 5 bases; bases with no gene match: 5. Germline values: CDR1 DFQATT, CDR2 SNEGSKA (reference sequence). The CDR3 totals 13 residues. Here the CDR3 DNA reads TGCAGTGCTGCCCTGGGACAGGGCTACGAGCAGTACTTC. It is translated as CSAALGQGYEQYF.

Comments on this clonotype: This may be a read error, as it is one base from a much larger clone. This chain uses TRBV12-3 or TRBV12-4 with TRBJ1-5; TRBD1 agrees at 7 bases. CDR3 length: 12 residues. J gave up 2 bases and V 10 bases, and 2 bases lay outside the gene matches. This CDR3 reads CATQGGNQPQHF. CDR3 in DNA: TGTGCCACCCAGGGGGGCAATCAGCCCCAGCATTTT.

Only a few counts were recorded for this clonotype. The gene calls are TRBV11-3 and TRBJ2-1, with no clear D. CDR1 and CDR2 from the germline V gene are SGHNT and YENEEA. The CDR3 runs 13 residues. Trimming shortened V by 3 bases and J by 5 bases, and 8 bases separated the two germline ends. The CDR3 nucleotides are TGTGCCAGCAGCTTCCCACCTAACAATGAGCAGTTCTTC. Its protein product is CASSFPPNNEQFF. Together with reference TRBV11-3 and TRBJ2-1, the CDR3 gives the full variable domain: EAGVVQSPRYKIIEKKQPVAFWCNPISGHNTLYWYLQNLGQGPELLIRYENEEAVDDSQLPKDRFSAERLKGVDSTLKIQPAELGDSAVYLCASSFPPNNEQFFGPGTRLTVL.

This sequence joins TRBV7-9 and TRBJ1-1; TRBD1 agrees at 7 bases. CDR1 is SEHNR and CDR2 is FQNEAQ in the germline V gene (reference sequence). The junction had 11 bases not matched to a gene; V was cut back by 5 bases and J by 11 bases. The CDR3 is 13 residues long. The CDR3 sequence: CASSRGQDLGAFF. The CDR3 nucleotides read TGTGCCAGCAGCAGAGGACAGGACCTCGGCGCTTTCTTT.

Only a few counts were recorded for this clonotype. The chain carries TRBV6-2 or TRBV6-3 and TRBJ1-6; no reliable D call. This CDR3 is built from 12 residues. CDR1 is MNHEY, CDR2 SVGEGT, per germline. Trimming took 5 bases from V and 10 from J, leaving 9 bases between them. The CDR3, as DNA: TGTGCCAGCAGTCCGGGAATGTCACCCCTCCACTTT. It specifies CASSPGMSPLHF.

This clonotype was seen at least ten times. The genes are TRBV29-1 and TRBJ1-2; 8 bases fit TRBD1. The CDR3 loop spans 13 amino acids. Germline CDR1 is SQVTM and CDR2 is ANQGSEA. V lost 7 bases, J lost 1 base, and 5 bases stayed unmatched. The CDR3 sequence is CSADRGYNYGYTF. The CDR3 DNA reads TGCAGCGCAGACAGGGGTTATAACTATGGCTACACCTTC.

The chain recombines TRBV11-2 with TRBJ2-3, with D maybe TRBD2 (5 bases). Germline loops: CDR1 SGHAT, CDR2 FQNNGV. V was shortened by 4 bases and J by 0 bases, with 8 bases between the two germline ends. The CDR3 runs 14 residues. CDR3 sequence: CASSYGGSTDTQYF. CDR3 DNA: TGTGCCAGCAGCTACGGAGGAAGCACAGATACGCAGTATTTT.

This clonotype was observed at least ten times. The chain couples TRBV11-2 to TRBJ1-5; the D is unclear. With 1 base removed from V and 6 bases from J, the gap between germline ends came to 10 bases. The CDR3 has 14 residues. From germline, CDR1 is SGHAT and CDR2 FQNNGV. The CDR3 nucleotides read TGTGCCAGCAGCTTAGCGGGAGGTAGTCAGCCCCAGCATTTT. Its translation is CASSLAGGSQPQHF.

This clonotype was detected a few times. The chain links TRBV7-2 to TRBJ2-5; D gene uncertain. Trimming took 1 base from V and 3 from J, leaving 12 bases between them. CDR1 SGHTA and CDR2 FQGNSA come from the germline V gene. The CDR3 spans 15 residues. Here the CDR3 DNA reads TGTGCCAGCAGCTTAGTGGTCGTCCGGAAAGAGACCCAGTACTTC. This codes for CASSLVVVRKETQYF.

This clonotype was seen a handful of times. CDR3: CASSYTGLDTQYF. Here the CDR3 DNA reads TGTGCCAGCAGTTACACAGGGTTAGATACGCAGTATTTT. The V gene is TRBV12-3 or TRBV12-4, the J gene TRBJ2-3; D perhaps matches TRBD1 (6 bases). Trimming took off 4 bases at V and 5 bases at J, with 10 bases between the two ends. The CDR3 contains 13 residues.

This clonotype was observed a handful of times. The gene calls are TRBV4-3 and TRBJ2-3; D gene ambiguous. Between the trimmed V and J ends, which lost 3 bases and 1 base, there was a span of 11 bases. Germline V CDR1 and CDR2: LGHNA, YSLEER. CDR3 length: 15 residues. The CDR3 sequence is CASSQGIPGTDTQYF. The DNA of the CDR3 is TGCGCCAGCAGCCAGGGCATACCCGGCACAGATACGCAGTATTTT.

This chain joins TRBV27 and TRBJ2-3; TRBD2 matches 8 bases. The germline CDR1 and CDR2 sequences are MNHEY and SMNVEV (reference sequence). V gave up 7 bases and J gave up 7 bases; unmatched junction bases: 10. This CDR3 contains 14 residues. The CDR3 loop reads CASKGGGGPNTQYF. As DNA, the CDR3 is TGTGCCAGCAAGGGAGGCGGGGGGCCAAATACGCAGTATTTT.

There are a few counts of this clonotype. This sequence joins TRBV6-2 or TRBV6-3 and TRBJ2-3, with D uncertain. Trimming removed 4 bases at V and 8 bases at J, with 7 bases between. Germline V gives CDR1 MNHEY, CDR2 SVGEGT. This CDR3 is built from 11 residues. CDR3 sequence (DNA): TGTGCCAGCAGTTTGCTAGGTACGCAGTATTTT. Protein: CASSLLGTQYF.

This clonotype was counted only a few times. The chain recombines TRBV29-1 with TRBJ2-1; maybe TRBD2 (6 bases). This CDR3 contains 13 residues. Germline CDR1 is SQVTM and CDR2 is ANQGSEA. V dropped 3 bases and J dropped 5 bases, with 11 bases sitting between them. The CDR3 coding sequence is TGCAGCGTTGATGGCGGGGTGGACAATGAGCAGTTCTTC. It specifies CSVDGGVDNEQFF.

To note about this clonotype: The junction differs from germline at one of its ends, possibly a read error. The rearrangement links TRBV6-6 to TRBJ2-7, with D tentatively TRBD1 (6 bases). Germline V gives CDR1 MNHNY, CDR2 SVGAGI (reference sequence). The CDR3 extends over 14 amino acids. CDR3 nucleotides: TGTGCCAGCAGTCCCCCGGACAGATTGTACGAGCAGAACTTC. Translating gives CASSPPDRLYEQNF.

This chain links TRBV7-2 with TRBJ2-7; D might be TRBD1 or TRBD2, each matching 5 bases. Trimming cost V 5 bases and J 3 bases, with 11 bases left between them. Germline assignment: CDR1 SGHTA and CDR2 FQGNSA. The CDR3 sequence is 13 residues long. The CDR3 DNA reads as TGTGCCAGCAGCAGGGACCCCTTCTACGAGCAGTACTTC. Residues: CASSRDPFYEQYF. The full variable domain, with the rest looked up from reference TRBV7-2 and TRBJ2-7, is GAGVSQSPSNKVTEKGKDVELRCDPISGHTALYWYRQSLGQGLEFLIYFQGNSAPDKSGLPSDRFSAERTGGSVSTLTIQRTQQEDSAVYLCASSRDPFYEQYFGPGTRLTVT.

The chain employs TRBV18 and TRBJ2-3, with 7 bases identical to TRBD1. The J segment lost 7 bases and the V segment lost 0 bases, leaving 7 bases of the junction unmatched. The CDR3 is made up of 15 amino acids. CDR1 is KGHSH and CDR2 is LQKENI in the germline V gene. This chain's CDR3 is CASSPPPGTVNTQYF. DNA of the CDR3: TGTGCCAGCTCACCACCCCCCGGGACAGTTAATACGCAGTATTTT.

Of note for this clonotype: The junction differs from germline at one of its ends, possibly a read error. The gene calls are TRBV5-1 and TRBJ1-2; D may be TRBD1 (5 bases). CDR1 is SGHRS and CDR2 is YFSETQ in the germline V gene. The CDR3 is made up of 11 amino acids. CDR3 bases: TGCGCCAGCAGCCGGGACCGCGCCATCTTCTTC. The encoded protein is CASSRDRAIFF.

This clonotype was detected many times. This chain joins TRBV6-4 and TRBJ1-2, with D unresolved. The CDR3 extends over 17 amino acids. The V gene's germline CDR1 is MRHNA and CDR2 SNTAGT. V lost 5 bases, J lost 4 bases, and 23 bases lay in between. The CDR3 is CASSTVSADGLIYGYTF. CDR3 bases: TGTGCCAGCAGTACCGTCAGTGCGGACGGACTTATCTATGGCTACACCTTC.

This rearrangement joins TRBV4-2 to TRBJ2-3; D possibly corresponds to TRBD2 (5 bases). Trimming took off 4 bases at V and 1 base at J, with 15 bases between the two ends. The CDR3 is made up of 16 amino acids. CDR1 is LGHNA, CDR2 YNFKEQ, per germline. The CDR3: CASSPLEAAGTDTQYF. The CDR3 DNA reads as TGTGCCAGCAGCCCGTTAGAAGCGGCTGGCACAGATACGCAGTATTTT.